The following is a T cell receptor beta chain sequence with its context. Assay version v3.0 of immunoSEQ was used, and it was run at survey level. Profiled with immunoSEQ multiplex PCR; TCRdb holds only in-frame clones, not every one. The repertoire holds about 13,000 clones, with more than 80% as singletons. The record originates from a study of long-term antiretroviral therapy in people with HIV. V shed 5 bases and J 7 bases; nucleotides not matched to a gene: 5. This CDR3 has 12 residues. Germline CDR1 SQVTM, CDR2 ANQGSEA. This TCR was recovered from a man aged 35 to 55 with HIV. Source: unsorted PBMCs, taken 3.2 years before starting antiretroviral therapy. J is TRBJ1-2 and V is TRBV29-1; 9 bases are a match to TRBD1. The CDR3 region is CSVPTGGVGYTF. Written as DNA, the CDR3 is TGCAGCGTTCCGACAGGGGGGGTTGGCTACACCTTC. Variable domain in full (rest from reference TRBV29-1 and TRBJ1-2): SAVISQKPSRDICQRGTSLTIQCQVDSQVTMMFWYRQQPGQSLTLIATANQGSEATYESGFVIDKFPISRPNLTFSTLTVSNMSPEDSSIYLCSVPTGGVGYTFGSGTRLTVV.